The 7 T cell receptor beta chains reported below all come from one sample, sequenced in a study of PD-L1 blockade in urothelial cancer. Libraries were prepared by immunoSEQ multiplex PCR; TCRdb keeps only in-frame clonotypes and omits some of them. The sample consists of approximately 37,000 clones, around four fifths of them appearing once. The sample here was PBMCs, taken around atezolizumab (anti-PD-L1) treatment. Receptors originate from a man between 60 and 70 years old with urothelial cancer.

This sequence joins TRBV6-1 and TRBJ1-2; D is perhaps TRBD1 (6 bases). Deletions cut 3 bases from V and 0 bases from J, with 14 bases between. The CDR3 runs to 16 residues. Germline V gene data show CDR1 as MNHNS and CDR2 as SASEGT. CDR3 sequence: CASSDIRTETNYGYTF. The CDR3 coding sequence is TGTGCCAGCAGTGATATAAGGACAGAGACTAACTATGGCTACACCTTC.

The CDR3 loop is CASSRDRGTETQYF. In DNA form, the CDR3 reads TGTGCCAGCTCGCGGGACAGGGGGACGGAGACCCAGTACTTC. This chain connects TRBV18 to TRBJ2-5; 11 nucleotides line up with TRBD1. Germline-derived CDR1 and CDR2 are KGHSH and LQKENI. V lost 6 bases and J lost 5; bases outside the gene matches: 5. The CDR3 spans 14 residues.

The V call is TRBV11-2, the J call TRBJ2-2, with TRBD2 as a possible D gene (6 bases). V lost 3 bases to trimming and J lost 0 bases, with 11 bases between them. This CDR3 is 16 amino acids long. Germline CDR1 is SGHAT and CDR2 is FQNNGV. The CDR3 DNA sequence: TGTGCCAGCAGCTTTCAGGGAGGTTCGAACACCGGGGAGCTGTTTTTT. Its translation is CASSFQGGSNTGELFF.

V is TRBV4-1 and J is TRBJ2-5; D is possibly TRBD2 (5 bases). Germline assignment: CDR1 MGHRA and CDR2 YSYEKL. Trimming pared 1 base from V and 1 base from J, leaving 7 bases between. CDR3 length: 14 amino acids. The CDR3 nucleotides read TGCGCCAGCAGCCAAGTACTAGGCCAAGAGACCCAGTACTTC. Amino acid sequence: CASSQVLGQETQYF.

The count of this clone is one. The CDR3 nucleotides are TGTGCCAGCAGCCAGACAGGAAACACCATATATTTT. This encodes CASSQTGNTIYF. The V call is TRBV6-6, the J call TRBJ1-3, with D unclear. With 6 bases removed from V and 4 bases from J, the gap between germline ends came to 7 bases. Germline-derived CDR1 and CDR2 are MNHNY and SVGAGI (reference sequence). The CDR3 is 12 amino acids.

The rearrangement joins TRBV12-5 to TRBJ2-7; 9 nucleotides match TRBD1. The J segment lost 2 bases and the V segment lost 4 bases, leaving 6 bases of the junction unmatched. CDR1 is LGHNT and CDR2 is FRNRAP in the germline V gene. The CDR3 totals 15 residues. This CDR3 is CASGSHRGLTYEQYF. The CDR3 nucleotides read TGTGCTAGTGGTTCCCACAGGGGGCTAACCTACGAGCAGTACTTC.

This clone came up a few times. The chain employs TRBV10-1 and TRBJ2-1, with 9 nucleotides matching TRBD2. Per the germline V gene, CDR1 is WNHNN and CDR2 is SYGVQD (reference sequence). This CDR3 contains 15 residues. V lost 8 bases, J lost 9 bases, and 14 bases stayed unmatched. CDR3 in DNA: TGCGCCAGCGGGGGGCTAGCGGGGACCTTGGGTGAGCAGTTCTTC. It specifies CASGGLAGTLGEQFF.